This T cell receptor beta chain was identified in a study of shared clonotypes between healthy human individuals (dated by TCRdb to 2018 to 2021). Regarding the complete study: A couple of women and three men aged 18 to 49 years were included in the cohort. For each donor, CD4 naive and CD4 memory were each given three plates, CD8 naive was given two plates, and CD8 memory was given one plate. To estimate repertoire size and how much clonotypes are shared between individuals, the study performed deep sequencing of blood TCR repertoires from about five healthy adults. To increase sequencing depth and limit assay-specific biases, TCR repertoire library preparation and sequencing were carried out by different laboratories using diverse techniques. Per donor, leukapheresis produced somewhere between about 0.85 and 9.5 billion PBMCs. General conclusions and limits of the study: Compared with non-shared clonotypes, clonotypes shared by all four sorted-subset donors had higher generation probabilities. Rarefaction of sorted-subset datasets indicated incomplete sequencing despite the large sequencing depth. Estimated clonotype richness was generally larger for naive than for memory subsets. Pairwise subsampling led to the expectation that sequencing depth would affect the degree of clonotype sharing among donors. Sampling was restricted to blood, and TCR repertoires in tissue are likely to differ from TCR repertoires in blood. The genetic and exposure-history diversity represented was limited by the small number of donors. Across four donors, about 5.2% of naive CD4, approximately 3.6% of naive CD8, approximately 2.5% of memory CD4, and 0.3% to 0.45% of memory CD8 clonotypes were shared.

Donors were healthy HIV-negative adults with no recently reported acute infections or vaccinations. Every donor was a Caucasian adult living in Nashville, Tennessee, USA. CD4+ T cells were enriched through magnetic negative selection, after which naive cells were positively selected on CD45RA and the remaining negative fraction served as the memory subset. After blood collection by leukapheresis, PBMCs were isolated using Ficoll-Histopaque density gradient centrifugation and then cryopreserved in the vapor phase of liquid nitrogen. Analytical flow cytometry was used to check the purity and quantity of every magnetically sorted T cell population. Genomic DNA was isolated from each sorted fraction and quantified by UV absorbance on a Nanodrop 2000c. Using the deep immunoSEQ assay, TCR CDR3 regions were amplified from genomic DNA by multiplex PCR. Extracted genomic DNA from each cell subset was spread evenly across all wells of several immunoSEQ 96-well plates, with each plate serving as a replicate. Each replicate PCR for sorted subsets received around 200 ng genomic DNA, equal to about 30,000 T cell genomes. Purified libraries were quantified with a Qubit 3.0 fluorometer, sized on a Bioanalyzer 2100, and re-quantified with the KAPA Library Quantification kit. A separate single-read 150-cycle Illumina NextSeq 550 flow cell was used to sequence each immunoSEQ 96-well plate. In the authors' own workflow: The immunoSEQ output contained only junctional sequences without quality scores, so filtering could not match that applied to full-length reads. To assign V/J genes and CDR3, sequences were annotated against IMGT germline references using PyIR, a Python wrapper for IgBLAST v1.9. Reads were removed for weak V/J assignments (E-value above 1e-6), missing CDR3, stop codons, out-of-frame junctions, or ambiguous translated residues. V3J clonotypes were defined by identical inferred V gene, J gene, and CDR3 amino acid sequence. To compute the percentage overlap between repertoires, the number of shared unique clonotypes was divided by the size of the smaller repertoire. Three approaches were used to assess repertoire richness: RTK rarefaction, the Chao1 estimator, and Recon v2.1 estimates of unobserved clonotypes. Generation probabilities were computed with OLGA for all TCRbeta clonotypes obtained by the gDNA method from four donors. Imported from immuneACCESS, the table was reduced by TCRdb to in-frame sequences with V and J called. These copies leave out some clones; in studies compared against another copy, an unresolved V gene accounts for under half, and the cause of the remainder is not known. D and trimming come from the DNA, and the V and J calls and clone size come from that table. Counted in this sample were 1.4 million or so clones; approximately 98.5% of them appeared once. The ten biggest clones cover about 0.35% of the sample.

This clone was seen only once. No antigen is known for it. Per-nucleotide qualities are absent, and no much larger clonotype sits a single base away. The CDR3 goes from the cysteine to the phenylalanine over 18 residues. Just CDR3 DNA is preserved here, 54 bases in frame from base 1. Via the germline V gene, CDR1 is SGDLS and CDR2 YYNGEE. V loses 0 bases at its end and J loses 3 bases; junction bases beyond the gene matches: 7. The sample comprised naive CD4+ T cells sorted from blood. Interpreted using the paper, the cell subset or site label stands for: CD45RA+ positively selected. The rearrangement joined TRBV9 to TRBJ2-6; TRBD1 aligns with 9 central bases. This sequence originates from a man in his thirties or forties in good health. This receptor has the CDR3 CASSVVGQGPLGANVLTF. The nucleotide sequence reads TGTGCCAGCAGCGTAGTGGGACAGGGACCTCTTGGGGCCAACGTCCTGACTTTC.